A selection of T cell receptor beta chains follows, all from one sample in a study of cytomegalovirus exposure and HLA in healthy donors. Method: immunoSEQ multiplex PCR; TCRdb's copy keeps in-frame clones and lacks some. The table includes fewer than 200,000 clones, roughly four fifths detected once. The sequencing sample was made of PBMCs. The source of these receptors is a girl between 2 and 10 years old in good health and CMV-seropositive. Each CDR3 is given with its conserved first and last residue. The D gene is left open where the match is weak. The listing skips clone size in some rows; elsewhere it reads once, few, many or a size class.

D gene: NA; J gene: TRBJ2-3; clone size: few; CDR3 length: 11; V gene: TRBV30; CDR3 protein: CAWTGADTQYF; CDR3 DNA: TGTGCCTGGACAGGGGCAGATACGCAGTATTTT
D gene: TRBD2; J gene: TRBJ2-5; clone size: NA; CDR3 length: 16; V gene: TRBV5-4; CDR3 protein: CASSLRLAGGMKTQYF; CDR3 DNA: TGTGCCAGCAGCTTGAGACTAGCGGGAGGTATGAAGACCCAGTACTTC
D gene: NA; J gene: TRBJ2-7; clone size: NA; CDR3 length: 14; V gene: TRBV7-9; CDR3 protein: CASSPTGEPYEQYF; CDR3 DNA: TGTGCCAGCAGCCCCACGGGGGAGCCCTACGAGCAGTACTTC
D gene: NA; J gene: TRBJ1-5; clone size: once; CDR3 length: 14; V gene: TRBV2; CDR3 protein: CASSPLYSNQPQHF; CDR3 DNA: TGTGCCAGCAGTCCCTTATATAGCAATCAGCCCCAGCATTTT
D gene: NA; J gene: TRBJ2-5; clone size: few; CDR3 length: 12; V gene: TRBV4-1; CDR3 protein: CASSQDRETQYF; CDR3 DNA: TGCGCCAGCAGCCAAGACAGGGAGACCCAGTACTTC
D gene: NA; J gene: TRBJ2-5; clone size: NA; CDR3 length: 16; V gene: TRBV27; CDR3 protein: CASSPQRTTGQETQYF; CDR3 DNA: TGTGCCAGCAGTCCACAACGTACGACAGGACAAGAGACCCAGTACTTC
D gene: TRBD1; J gene: TRBJ1-2; clone size: few; CDR3 length: 15; V gene: TRBV19; CDR3 protein: CASSPHRTGGYGYTF; CDR3 DNA: TGTGCCAGTAGTCCCCACAGGACAGGGGGGTATGGCTACACCTTC
D gene: NA; J gene: TRBJ2-7; clone size: NA; CDR3 length: 12; V gene: TRBV29-1; CDR3 protein: CSVALSSYEQYF; CDR3 DNA: TGCAGCGTCGCCCTAAGCTCCTACGAGCAGTACTTC
D gene: NA; J gene: TRBJ2-5; clone size: NA; CDR3 length: 15; V gene: TRBV30; CDR3 protein: CAWSPWSGRGGEQYF; CDR3 DNA: TGTGCCTGGAGTCCCTGGAGTGGCCGAGGGGGAGAGCAGTACTTC
D gene: TRBD1; J gene: TRBJ1-1; clone size: NA; CDR3 length: 14; V gene: TRBV19; CDR3 protein: CASIKDRAGTEAFF; CDR3 DNA: TGTGCCAGTATAAAAGACAGGGCCGGCACTGAAGCTTTCTTT
D gene: NA; J gene: TRBJ1-1; clone size: NA; CDR3 length: 14; V gene: TRBV7-9; CDR3 protein: CASSLVQEDTEAFF; CDR3 DNA: TGTGCCAGCAGCTTAGTACAAGAGGACACTGAAGCTTTCTTT
D gene: TRBD2; J gene: TRBJ2-2; clone size: NA; CDR3 length: 18; V gene: TRBV6-1; CDR3 protein: CASSEGGFLAGGPGELFF; CDR3 DNA: TGTGCCAGCAGTGAGGGGGGGTTTTTAGCGGGAGGTCCCGGGGAGCTGTTTTTT
D gene: NA; J gene: TRBJ2-5; clone size: NA; CDR3 length: 11; V gene: TRBV6-5; CDR3 protein: CASSHGETQYF; CDR3 DNA: TGTGCCAGCAGCCACGGGGAGACCCAGTACTTC
D gene: NA; J gene: TRBJ1-2; clone size: NA; CDR3 length: 17; V gene: TRBV5-1; CDR3 protein: CASSLAQVNKANYGYTF; CDR3 DNA: TGCGCCAGCAGCTTGGCACAGGTCAACAAAGCTAACTATGGCTACACCTTC
D gene: NA; J gene: TRBJ1-2; clone size: few; CDR3 length: 15; V gene: TRBV5-1; CDR3 protein: CASSLIQGLPYGYTF; CDR3 DNA: TGCGCCAGCAGCTTGATCCAGGGTCTACCCTATGGCTACACCTTC
D gene: NA; J gene: TRBJ2-5; clone size: NA; CDR3 length: 10; V gene: TRBV30; CDR3 protein: CAWSRETQYF; CDR3 DNA: TGTGCCTGGAGCAGGGAGACCCAGTACTTC
D gene: NA; J gene: TRBJ1-3; clone size: few; CDR3 length: 14; V gene: TRBV5-1; CDR3 protein: CASRSPGNGNTIYF; CDR3 DNA: TGCGCCAGCAGATCCCCCGGTAATGGAAACACCATATATTTT
D gene: NA; J gene: TRBJ1-1; clone size: NA; CDR3 length: 14; V gene: TRBV10-2; CDR3 protein: CASTDAGGNTEAFF; CDR3 DNA: TGCGCCAGCACCGACGCGGGGGGAAACACTGAAGCTTTCTTT
D gene: TRBD2; J gene: TRBJ2-3; clone size: NA; CDR3 length: 14; V gene: TRBV6-5; CDR3 protein: CASSYGGETDTQYF; CDR3 DNA: TGTGCCAGCAGTTATGGGGGGGAGACAGATACGCAGTATTTT
D gene: NA; J gene: TRBJ2-5; clone size: NA; CDR3 length: 16; V gene: TRBV11-2; CDR3 protein: CASSFRQVVDQETQYF; CDR3 DNA: TGTGCCAGCAGCTTCAGACAGGTGGTGGACCAAGAGACCCAGTACTTC
D gene: NA; J gene: TRBJ1-1; clone size: few; CDR3 length: 13; V gene: TRBV27; CDR3 protein: CASSQLPNTEAFF; CDR3 DNA: TGTGCCAGCAGTCAACTGCCAAACACTGAAGCTTTCTTT
D gene: NA; J gene: TRBJ2-3; clone size: NA; CDR3 length: 12; V gene: TRBV5-1; CDR3 protein: CASSSSTDTQYF; CDR3 DNA: TGCGCCAGCAGCTCAAGCACAGATACGCAGTATTTT
D gene: NA; J gene: TRBJ2-7; clone size: NA; CDR3 length: 14; V gene: TRBV6-1; CDR3 protein: CASSEQRAYYEQYF; CDR3 DNA: TGTGCCAGCAGTGAACAGAGGGCCTACTACGAGCAGTACTTC
D gene: NA; J gene: TRBJ2-3; clone size: NA; CDR3 length: 17; V gene: TRBV27; CDR3 protein: CASSWVGLAYTAPTQYF; CDR3 DNA: TGTGCCAGCAGTTGGGTGGGACTCGCCTATACCGCCCCGACGCAGTATTTT
D gene: TRBD2; J gene: TRBJ2-5; clone size: once; CDR3 length: 14; V gene: TRBV4-2; CDR3 protein: CASSQGLAGETQYF; CDR3 DNA: TGTGCCAGCAGCCAGGGACTAGCGGGAGAGACCCAGTACTTC
D gene: TRBD1; J gene: TRBJ1-2; clone size: NA; CDR3 length: 13; V gene: TRBV27; CDR3 protein: CASRVTGGYGYTF; CDR3 DNA: TGTGCCAGCAGGGTCACAGGGGGCTATGGCTACACCTTC
D gene: TRBD2; J gene: TRBJ2-5; clone size: NA; CDR3 length: 15; V gene: TRBV4-1; CDR3 protein: CASSQEREGRETQYF; CDR3 DNA: TGCGCCAGCAGCCAAGAGCGGGAGGGCCGGGAGACCCAGTACTTC
D gene: TRBD2; J gene: TRBJ2-7; clone size: NA; CDR3 length: 14; V gene: TRBV4-1; CDR3 protein: CASSRSGLAGEQYF; CDR3 DNA: TGCGCCAGCAGCCGGTCTGGACTAGCCGGCGAGCAGTACTTC
D gene: NA; J gene: TRBJ2-1; clone size: few; CDR3 length: 15; V gene: TRBV5-1; CDR3 protein: CASSLASSNPDEQFF; CDR3 DNA: TGCGCCAGCAGTTTAGCTTCCTCAAACCCGGATGAGCAGTTCTTC
D gene: NA; J gene: TRBJ1-5; clone size: NA; CDR3 length: 15; V gene: TRBV6-1; CDR3 protein: CASSEDTGSNQPQHF; CDR3 DNA: TGTGCCAGCAGTGAGGACACAGGGAGCAATCAGCCCCAGCATTTT
D gene: NA; J gene: TRBJ1-1; clone size: NA; CDR3 length: 14; V gene: TRBV29-1; CDR3 protein: CSVEKRGMNTEAFF; CDR3 DNA: TGCAGCGTTGAAAAAAGGGGAATGAACACTGAAGCTTTCTTT